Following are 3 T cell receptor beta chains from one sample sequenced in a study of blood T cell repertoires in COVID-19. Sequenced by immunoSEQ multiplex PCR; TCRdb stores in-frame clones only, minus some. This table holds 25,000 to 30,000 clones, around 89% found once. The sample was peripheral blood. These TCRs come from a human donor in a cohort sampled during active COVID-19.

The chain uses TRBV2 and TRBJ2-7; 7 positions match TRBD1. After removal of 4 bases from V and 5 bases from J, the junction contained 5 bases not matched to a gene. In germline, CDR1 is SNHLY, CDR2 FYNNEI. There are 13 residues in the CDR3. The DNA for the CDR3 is TGTGCCAGCAGTGCACAGGGGATCCACGAGCAGTACTTC. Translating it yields CASSAQGIHEQYF. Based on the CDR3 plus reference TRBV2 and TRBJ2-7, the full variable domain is EPEVTQTPSHQVTQMGQEVILRCVPISNHLYFYWYRQILGQKVEFLVSFYNNEISEKSEIFDDQFSVERPDGSNFTLKIRSTKLEDSAMYFCASSAQGIHEQYFGPGTRLTVT.

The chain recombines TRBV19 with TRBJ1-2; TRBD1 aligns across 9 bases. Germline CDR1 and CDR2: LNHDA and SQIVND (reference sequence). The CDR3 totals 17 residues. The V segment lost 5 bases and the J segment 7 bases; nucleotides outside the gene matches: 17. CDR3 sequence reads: CASSFLPGQGGVGGYTF. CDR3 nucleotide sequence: TGTGCCAGTAGTTTTCTTCCGGGACAGGGCGGTGTTGGTGGCTACACCTTC.

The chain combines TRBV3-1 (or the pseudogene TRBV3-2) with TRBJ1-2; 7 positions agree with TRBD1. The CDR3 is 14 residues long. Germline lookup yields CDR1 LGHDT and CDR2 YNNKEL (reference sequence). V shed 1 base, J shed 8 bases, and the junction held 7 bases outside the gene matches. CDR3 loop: CASSQAGGIRGYTF. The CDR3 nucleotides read TGTGCCAGCAGCCAAGCAGGGGGGATAAGAGGCTACACCTTC.